This T cell receptor beta chain was recovered during a study of identical twins. This clonotype was recorded a few times. TCRdb used MiXCR to reprocess the 5' RACE reads, holding one entry per CDR3 protein. The sample holds around 1.7 million distinct CDR3 sequences, about 32% seen once. This CDR3 spans 16 amino acids. V gave up 1 base and J gave up 2 bases, with 13 bases separating them. Per the germline V gene, CDR1 is MGHRA and CDR2 is YSYEKL. The rearrangement links TRBV4-1 to TRBJ2-3, with D hard to call. This TCR was recovered from a newborn girl in good health. The sequenced sample was cord blood. DNA of the CDR3: TGCGCCAGCAGCCAAGTCGCAAAAGCGCACACAGATACGCAGTATTTT. Translation: CASSQVAKAHTDTQYF.